A selection of T cell receptor beta chains follows, all from one sample in a study of shared clonotypes between healthy human individuals. TCRdb keeps only in-frame clones here, not all; method: immunoSEQ multiplex PCR. Of over a million clones detected, roughly 80% appear once; the ten largest clones hold 1.4% to 1.5%. The sample comprised memory CD4+ T cells sorted from blood. The receptors were gathered from a man aged 18 to 29 in good health. Each CDR3 is given with its conserved first and last residue.

CASGGQDNSPLHF | TRBV9
CASSPVAGADNEQFF | TRBV18
CASSPRTEAFF | TRBV7-9
CSGGTGDTYGYTF | TRBV29-1
CAWSASGATEAFF | TRBV30
CAWSVFSGESTDTQYF | TRBV30
CASRDPGGVGAFF | TRBV6-5
CASRTTGINTEAFF | TRBV6-5
CASSLGGRGRVETQYF | TRBV7-2
CAISESWEETQYF | TRBV10-3
CASSPTDTTAFF | TRBV9
CASSLGLAGHYEQYF | TRBV7-2
CASSPRDRGLVGKNIQYF | TRBV2
CASSLGGGHSYNEQFF | TRBV5-1
CAISELGGPYNEQFF | TRBV10-3
CASSQDGTGYEKLFF | TRBV4-1
CASSQTGGHTGELFF | TRBV4-3
CASSLRLSDTGELFF | TRBV7-9
CASSSTRQGSPYEQYF | TRBV7-9
CASSYRDRGAYEQYF | TRBV6-5
CATSYSGARTEAFF | TRBV7-6
CASSLSWVGNEQFF | TRBV5-1
CASSLGIGYGYTF | TRBV28
CASGLAGAVDEQFF | TRBV5-1
CAWSEGFAAGTQYF | TRBV30
CASSPDGIYNEQFF | TRBV7-3
CASSSVQAATRSQETQYF | TRBV5-4
CAWSVLMGSSTDTQYF | TRBV30
CASSGWRSRATDTQYF | TRBV2
CASRLVSGSYNEQFF | TRBV7-6
CASSLGLGKETQYF | TRBV5-1
CASSFMDGRTDTQYF | TRBV11-2
CASNPGQGSYGYTF | TRBV2
CASSVGDRGGAGELFF | TRBV2
CATSRGGPGENEKLFF | TRBV15
CASSLVAGGGSPLHF | TRBV7-9
CSVATRLSNEQFF | TRBV29-1
CASSLVSLENTGELFF | TRBV5-8
CASSPGTLNTEAFF | TRBV7-9
CASSRGGAGGEKFF | TRBV7-2
CASSLAPGLNTEAFF | TRBV5-1
CAWNGQGNTEAFF | TRBV30
CASSKTLNSGNTIYF | TRBV27